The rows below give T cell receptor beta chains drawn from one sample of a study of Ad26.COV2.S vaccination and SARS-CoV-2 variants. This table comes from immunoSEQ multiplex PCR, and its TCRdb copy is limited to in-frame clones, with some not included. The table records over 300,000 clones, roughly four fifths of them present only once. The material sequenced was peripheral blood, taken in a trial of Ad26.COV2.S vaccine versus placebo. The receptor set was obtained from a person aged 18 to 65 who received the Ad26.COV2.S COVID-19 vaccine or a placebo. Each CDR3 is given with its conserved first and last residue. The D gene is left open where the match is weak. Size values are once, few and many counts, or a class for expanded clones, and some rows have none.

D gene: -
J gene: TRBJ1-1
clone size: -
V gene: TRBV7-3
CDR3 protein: CASSSQGTTEAFF
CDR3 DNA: TGTGCCAGCAGCTCACAGGGAACCACTGAAGCTTTCTTT

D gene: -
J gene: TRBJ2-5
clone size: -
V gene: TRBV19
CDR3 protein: CASSGRGGAGETQYF
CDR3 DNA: TGTGCCAGTAGCGGACGGGGCGGAGCAGGGGAGACCCAGTACTTC

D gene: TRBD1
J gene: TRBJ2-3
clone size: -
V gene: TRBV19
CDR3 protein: CASRGQGGTDTQYF
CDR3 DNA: TGTGCCAGCCGGGGACAGGGTGGCACAGATACGCAGTATTTT

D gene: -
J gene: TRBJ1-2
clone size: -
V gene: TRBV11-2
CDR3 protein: CASSNRDLANYGYTF
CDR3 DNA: TGTGCCAGCAGCAACCGGGACTTAGCTAACTATGGCTACACCTTC

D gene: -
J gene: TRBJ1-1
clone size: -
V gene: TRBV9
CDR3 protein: CASSEKMNTEAFF
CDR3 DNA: TGTGCCAGCAGCGAGAAGATGAACACTGAAGCTTTCTTT

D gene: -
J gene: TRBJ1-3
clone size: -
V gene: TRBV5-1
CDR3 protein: CASSPKGAGNTIYF
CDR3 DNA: TGCGCCAGCAGCCCGAAGGGTGCTGGAAACACCATATATTTT

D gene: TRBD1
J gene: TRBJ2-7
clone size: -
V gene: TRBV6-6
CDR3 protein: CASSYSGDRIYEQYF
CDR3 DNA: TGTGCCAGCAGTTACTCGGGGGACAGAATTTACGAGCAGTACTTC

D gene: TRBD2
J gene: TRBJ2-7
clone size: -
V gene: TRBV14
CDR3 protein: CASSEGGGVYEQYF
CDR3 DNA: TGTGCCAGCAGCGAGGGCGGGGGGGTCTACGAGCAGTACTTC

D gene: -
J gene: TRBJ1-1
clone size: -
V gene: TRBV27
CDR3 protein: CASSPAFGDYSNTEAFF
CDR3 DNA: TGTGCCAGCAGTCCTGCTTTCGGGGATTATTCGAACACTGAAGCTTTCTTT

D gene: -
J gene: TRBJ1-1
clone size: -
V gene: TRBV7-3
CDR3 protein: CASSLRMNTEAFF
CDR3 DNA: TGTGCCAGCAGCTTAAGAATGAACACTGAAGCTTTCTTT

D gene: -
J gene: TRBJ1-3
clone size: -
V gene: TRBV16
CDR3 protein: CASSPRLNSGNTIYF
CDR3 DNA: TGTGCCAGCAGCCCGAGACTGAACTCTGGAAACACCATATATTTT

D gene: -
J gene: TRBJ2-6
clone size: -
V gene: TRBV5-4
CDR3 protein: CASSLGGAGANVLTF
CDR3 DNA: TGTGCCAGCAGCTTGGGAGGGGCTGGGGCCAACGTCCTGACTTTC

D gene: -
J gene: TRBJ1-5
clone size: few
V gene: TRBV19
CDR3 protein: CASSITGDQPQHF
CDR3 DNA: TGTGCCAGTAGTATAACAGGAGATCAGCCCCAGCATTTT

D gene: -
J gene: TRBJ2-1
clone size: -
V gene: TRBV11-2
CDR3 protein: CASSSDSSYNEQFF
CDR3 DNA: TGTGCCAGCAGCTCGGACAGTTCCTACAATGAGCAGTTCTTC